This is a list of T cell receptor beta chains from one sample in a study of T cell repertoires in cytomegalovirus infection. TCRdb reprocessed the reads via MiXCR and lists one record per CDR3 protein. This table has nearly 650,000 distinct CDR3 sequences, about 24% appearing once. The material sequenced was CD8+ T cells from PBMCs. Source of these receptors: a human donor in good health (CMV status not recorded). Some clones in this sample may be carry-over from other donors' samples. CDR3s include the opening cysteine and the closing phenylalanine or tryptophan. A D gene is named only where the DNA matches it firmly. Size is omitted from some rows. Given values are once, few, many or a class for expanded clones.

cdr3_length,clone_size,j_call,d_call,v_call,cdr3_nt,cdr3_aa
14,many,TRBJ2-6,.,TRBV12-3/TRBV12-4,TGTGCCAGCAGTTTAGGGCCGGGGGCCAACGTCCTGACTTTC,CASSLGPGANVLTF
14,many,TRBJ1-1,.,TRBV7-2,TGTGCCAGCAGCTTATATCCCGTGAACACTGAAGCTTTCTTT,CASSLYPVNTEAFF
15,.,TRBJ2-7,.,TRBV19,TGTGCCAGTAGTCCGCCAGACAGGTGGGACTACGAGCAGTACTTC,CASSPPDRWDYEQYF
14,.,TRBJ2-3,.,TRBV24-1,TGTGCCACCAGTGACACGGGGTTCACAGATACGCAGTATTTT,CATSDTGFTDTQYF
14,many,TRBJ1-2,.,TRBV7-6,TGTGCCAGCAGCACTAGACGGGGGTCTGATGGCTACACCTTC,CASSTRRGSDGYTF
14,many,TRBJ1-1,.,TRBV20-1,TGCAGTGCTAGAGACCAAGGTATGAACACTGAAGCTTTCTTT,CSARDQGMNTEAFF
16,many,TRBJ2-1,TRBD2,TRBV28,TGTGCCAGCAGCGCCTTGGGGGACTACCTCTACAATGAGCAGTTCTTC,CASSALGDYLYNEQFF
16,few,TRBJ2-3,TRBD1,TRBV4-2,TGTGCCAGCAGCCAAGGCCTGGACAGGGGAACCGATACGCAGTATTTT,CASSQGLDRGTDTQYF
17,many,TRBJ2-1,TRBD1,TRBV7-8,TGTGCCAGCAGCTTAGCGGACAGGGGTGATTACTTTTTGTGGCAGTTCTTC,CASSLADRGDYFLWQFF
21,.,TRBJ2-4,TRBD1,TRBV23-1,TGCGCCAGCAGTCTGCTCTCCGGGACAGGGGGCGGCGGGGAGGCCAAAAACATTCAGTACTTC,CASSLLSGTGGGGEAKNIQYF
11,few,TRBJ1-6,.,TRBV6-6,TGTGCCAGCGGTTTACCCTCACCCCTCCACTTT,CASGLPSPLHF
17,many,TRBJ1-4,.,TRBV7-2,TGTGCCAGCAGCACCCCCCTTTTCTTATCAACTAATGAAAAACTGTTTTTT,CASSTPLFLSTNEKLFF
15,.,TRBJ2-6,.,TRBV12-3/TRBV12-4,TGTGCCAGCAGTCTCGGGGAAGTTGGGGCCAACGTCCTGACTTTC,CASSLGEVGANVLTF
15,few,TRBJ2-1,TRBD1,TRBV10-1,TGCGCCAGCAGGTATCCGGGACAGGGCCACAATGAGCAGTTCTTC,CASRYPGQGHNEQFF
18,.,TRBJ2-1,TRBD2,TRBV4-3,TGCGCCAGCAGCCCGACCGGGACTAGCGGGGTAGTCTACAATGAGCAGTTCTTC,CASSPTGTSGVVYNEQFF
16,.,TRBJ2-5,TRBD2,TRBV28,TGTGCCAGCAGACCCAAGAGAGCGGGGGGCAAGAGGACCCAGTACTTC,CASRPKRAGGKRTQYF
12,few,TRBJ2-1,TRBD1,TRBV12-3/TRBV12-4,TGTGCCAGCAGCCAGGGGTCAGGGGGCTCGTTCTTC,CASSQGSGGSFF
14,many,TRBJ1-2,.,TRBV24-1,TGTGCCACCAGTGATCCGGACCAATACTATGGCTACACCTTC,CATSDPDQYYGYTF
19,many,TRBJ2-2,TRBD2,TRBV4-2,TGTGCCAGCAGCCAAGAGTGGCTAGCGGGGGTCGCGAACACCGGGGAGCTGTTTTTT,CASSQEWLAGVANTGELFF
16,.,TRBJ1-1,TRBD1,TRBV20-1,TGCAGTGGGGGGCCGGGACAGGGACGTTATCGAAACGAAGCTTTCTTT,CSGGPGQGRYRNEAFF
19,.,TRBJ2-2,TRBD1,TRBV6-2/TRBV6-3,TGTGCCAGCAGTTCCTTGACAGGGGGCTCTCCTACGAACACCGGGGAGCTGTTTTTT,CASSSLTGGSPTNTGELFF
11,.,TRBJ2-1,.,TRBV10-2,TGCGCCAGCAGTGAGTGGGGTGAGCAGTTCTTC,CASSEWGEQFF
13,few,TRBJ2-1,.,TRBV29-1,TGCAGCGTGCCCCAGAGGCCCAGGGATGAGCAGTTCTTC,CSVPQRPRDEQFF
14,.,TRBJ2-1,.,TRBV6-5,TGTGCCAGCAGGAGGATCGACGCGTACAATGAGCAGTTCTTC,CASRRIDAYNEQFF
17,few,TRBJ2-3,TRBD2,TRBV2,TGTGCCAGCAGTGAACGCCCTAGCGGGGGGCCGCAGGATACGCAGTATTTT,CASSERPSGGPQDTQYF
14,many,TRBJ2-5,.,TRBV7-9,TGTGCCAGCAGAGGGGGACGGAGGGGAGAGACCCAGTACTTC,CASRGGRRGETQYF
15,.,TRBJ2-1,TRBD2,TRBV27,TGTGCCAGCACTCCTAGCGGGGGAGCGGGCGATGAGCAGTTCTTC,CASTPSGGAGDEQFF
14,many,TRBJ2-2,TRBD1,TRBV6-2/TRBV6-3,TGTGCCAGCAGTTCACGACAGGGCGGCGGGGAGCTGTTTTTT,CASSSRQGGGELFF
15,many,TRBJ2-2,TRBD1,TRBV7-2,TGTGCCATCACGACAGGGGGTCCTAATGCCGGGGAGCTGTTTTTT,CAITTGGPNAGELFF
15,once,TRBJ2-3,.,TRBV20-1,TGCAGTGCTAGGAAGGGAGCCTTTAGCACAGATACGCAGTATTTT,CSARKGAFSTDTQYF
12,many,TRBJ1-1,.,TRBV7-9,TGTGCCAGCAGCACCATATACACTGAAGCTTTCTTT,CASSTIYTEAFF
12,few,TRBJ2-1,.,TRBV20-1,TGCAGTGGACTAAACTGGGACAATGAGCAGTTCTTC,CSGLNWDNEQFF
15,.,TRBJ2-2,.,TRBV4-1,TGCGCCAGCAGCCAAGTCCAGGGAAACACCGGGGAGCTGTTTTTT,CASSQVQGNTGELFF
15,.,TRBJ2-2,.,TRBV19,TGTGCCAGTAGTCGGGGGTGGGGGAACACCGGGGAGCTGTTTTTT,CASSRGWGNTGELFF
13,.,TRBJ1-4,.,TRBV10-1,TGCGCCAGCAGTTCGACAGTCGGTGAAAAACTGTTTTTT,CASSSTVGEKLFF
18,.,TRBJ2-1,.,TRBV7-4,TGTGCCAGCAGCTTCGACCCGGGAGGATACAGGGACTACAATGAGCAGTTCTTC,CASSFDPGGYRDYNEQFF